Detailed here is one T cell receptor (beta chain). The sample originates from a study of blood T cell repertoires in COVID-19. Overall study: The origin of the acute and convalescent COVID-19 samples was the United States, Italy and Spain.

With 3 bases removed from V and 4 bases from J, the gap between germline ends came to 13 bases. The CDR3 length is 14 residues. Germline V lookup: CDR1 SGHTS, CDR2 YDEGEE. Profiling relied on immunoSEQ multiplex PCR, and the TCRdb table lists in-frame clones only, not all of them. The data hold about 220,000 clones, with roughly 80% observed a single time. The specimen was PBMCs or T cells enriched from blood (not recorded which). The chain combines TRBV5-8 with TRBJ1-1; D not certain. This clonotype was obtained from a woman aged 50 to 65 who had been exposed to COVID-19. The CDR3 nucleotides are TGTGCCAGCAGCTCCTCGCCAAAACTCACTGAAGCTTTCTTT. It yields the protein CASSSSPKLTEAFF.